The 32 T cell receptor beta chains listed next were all sequenced from one sample in a study of shared clonotypes between healthy human individuals. Assay used: immunoSEQ multiplex PCR; TCRdb lists only in-frame clones, some missing. The repertoire has about 980,000 clones, more than 75% of them found once; the top ten carry approximately 1.5%. Material: memory CD4+ T cells sorted from blood. Sample subset: CD45RA-negative fraction. The source is a man aged 18 to 35 in good health.

This clone was detected once. The rearrangement links TRBV28 to TRBJ2-2, with D perhaps TRBD1 (6 bases). This CDR3 is built from 16 residues. Trimming took 6 bases from V and 6 from J, leaving 20 bases between them. Germline CDR1 reads MDHEN; CDR2 reads SYDVKM. Written as DNA, the CDR3 is TGTGCCAGCAGCTCCGGGACAAATCGAAGGGCCGGGGAGCTGTTTTTT. This sequence encodes CASSSGTNRRAGELFF.

The genes are TRBV6-5 and TRBJ1-2; D is unclear. Per the germline V gene, CDR1 is MNHEY and CDR2 is SVGAGI. This CDR3 has 14 amino acids. V lost 4 bases and J 4 bases, leaving 13 bases between the germline ends. The CDR3 protein is CASSSRDPLYGYTF. In DNA form, the CDR3 reads TGTGCCAGCAGTTCGAGAGATCCACTCTATGGCTACACCTTC.

The chain is built from TRBV9 and TRBJ1-2, with 7 bases identical to TRBD1. The CDR3 covers 13 residues. With V trimmed by 3 bases and J by 8 bases, 7 bases remained unmatched. Germline loops: CDR1 SGDLS, CDR2 YYNGEE. The chain's CDR3 is CASSDRGLEGYTF. The CDR3 DNA reads as TGTGCCAGCAGCGACAGGGGCTTGGAAGGCTACACCTTC.

This clone was counted only a few times. The V gene is TRBV14, the J gene TRBJ2-7; D ambiguous. CDR3 size: 16 residues. Germline V gene sequence: CDR1 SGHDN, CDR2 FVKESK. Trimming took 4 bases from V and 2 from J, leaving 18 bases between them. The CDR3 coding sequence is TGTGCCAGCAGCCCTCGATATGGGCAGTCTACCTACGAGCAGTACTTC. It is translated as CASSPRYGQSTYEQYF.

The gene calls are TRBV27 and TRBJ2-2; D gene uncertain. The CDR3 is 16 amino acids. V lost 4 bases, J lost 0 bases, and 12 bases lay in between. Germline CDR1 MNHEY, CDR2 SMNVEV (reference sequence). This CDR3 is CASSWVRITNTGELFF. As DNA, the CDR3 is TGTGCCAGCAGTTGGGTCAGGATAACGAACACCGGGGAGCTGTTTTTT.

The rearrangement links TRBV5-6 to TRBJ1-3; TRBD1 agrees at 10 bases. With 4 bases clipped from V and 0 bases from J, the junction kept 7 bases outside the gene matches. The germline gives CDR1 SGHDT, CDR2 YYEEEE. The CDR3 extends over 17 amino acids. The DNA of the CDR3 is TGTGCCAGCAGCCCCAGGACAGGGGGTGTCTCTGGAAACACCATATATTTT. Its translation: CASSPRTGGVSGNTIYF. Looking up the rest from reference TRBV5-6 and TRBJ1-3 gives the full variable domain: DAGVTQSPTHLIKTRGQQVTLRCSPKSGHDTVSWYQQALGQGPQFIFQYYEEEERQRGNFPDRFSGHQFPNYSSELNVNALLLGDSALYLCASSPRTGGVSGNTIYFGEGSWLTVV.

The chain recombines TRBV9 with TRBJ1-6; D gene unclear. Per germline, CDR1 SGDLS and CDR2 YYNGEE. This CDR3 has 14 residues. Deletions cut 4 bases from V and 6 bases from J, with 11 bases between. CDR3 protein: CASSPSGVNSPLHF. As DNA, the CDR3 is TGTGCCAGCAGCCCTTCAGGTGTTAATTCACCCCTCCACTTT.

The genes are TRBV2 and TRBJ1-1; D may be TRBD1 (6 bases). This CDR3 spans 22 amino acids. V was shortened by 7 bases and J by 3 bases, with 39 bases between the two germline ends. Germline CDR1 reads SNHLY; CDR2 reads FYNNEI. For the CDR3, the DNA is TGTGCCAGCACCAGAGGGTTTTGGACGTTGGGTAAAGTATTAAAGGGGGACACTGAAGCTTTCTTT. Translating gives CASTRGFWTLGKVLKGDTEAFF.

This clone has only a few counts. The CDR3 DNA is TGTGCCAGCTCACCGCAGGGCGCTGAAGCTTTCTTT. It yields the protein CASSPQGAEAFF. The rearrangement links TRBV18 to TRBJ1-1, with a weak D call TRBD1 (5 bases). The CDR3 contains 12 residues. V shed 3 bases and J shed 6 bases, with 8 bases lying between them. Germline assignment: CDR1 KGHSH and CDR2 LQKENI.

The gene calls are TRBV5-1 and TRBJ2-3; D is possibly TRBD2 (5 bases). The V end lost 2 bases, the J end lost 4 bases, and 11 bases lay between the germline ends. Looked up from germline, CDR1 is SGHRS and CDR2 is YFSETQ. This CDR3 comprises 14 residues. Written as DNA, the CDR3 is TGCGCCAGCAGCTTCACTAGTAACTCAGATACGCAGTATTTT. Translated: CASSFTSNSDTQYF. Complete variable domain (other parts from reference TRBV5-1 and TRBJ2-3): KAGVTQTPRYLIKTRGQQVTLSCSPISGHRSVSWYQQTPGQGLQFLFEYFSETQRNKGNFPGRFSGRQFSNSRSEMNVSTLELGDSALYLCASSFTSNSDTQYFGPGTRLTVL.

This chain uses TRBV7-9 with TRBJ1-1, with D possibly being TRBD1 (5 bases). This CDR3 comprises 15 residues. CDR1 and CDR2 from the germline V gene are SEHNR and FQNEAQ (reference sequence). V lost 5 bases to trimming and J lost 3 bases, with 16 bases between them. Here the CDR3 reads CASSPDQGGDTEAFF. CDR3 coding DNA: TGTGCCAGCAGCCCTGACCAGGGTGGGGACACTGAAGCTTTCTTT. Together with reference TRBV7-9 and TRBJ1-1, the CDR3 gives the full variable domain: DTGVSQNPRHKITKRGQNVTFRCDPISEHNRLYWYRQTLGQGPEFLTYFQNEAQLEKSRLLSDRFSAERPKGSFSTLEIQRTEQGDSAMYLCASSPDQGGDTEAFFGQGTRLTVV.

This clone was recorded only once. Other nucleotide sequences in the sample specify the same CDR3. This chain connects TRBV7-9 to TRBJ1-4; 7 nucleotides agree with TRBD1. The junction had 4 bases not matched to a gene; V was cut back by 3 bases and J by 6 bases. The CDR3 length is 14 residues. Germline loops: CDR1 SEHNR, CDR2 FQNEAQ (reference sequence). In DNA form, the CDR3 reads TGTGCCAGCAGCTTGGACAGGTGGGATGAAAAACTGTTTTTT. This sequence encodes CASSLDRWDEKLFF.

The gene calls are TRBV7-2 and TRBJ2-3; 8 positions match TRBD2. The junction had 3 bases not matched to a gene; V was cut back by 0 bases and J by 1 base. Per the germline V gene, CDR1 is SGHTA and CDR2 is FQGNSA. The CDR3 totals 16 residues. CDR3 in amino acids: CASSLAGREGTDTQYF. For the CDR3, the DNA is TGTGCCAGCAGCTTAGCGGGGCGGGAGGGCACAGATACGCAGTATTTT.

The chain couples TRBV7-2 to TRBJ1-2; the match to TRBD1 covers 9 bases. Germline-derived CDR1 and CDR2 are SGHTA and FQGNSA. Losses at the gene ends were 3 bases for V and 6 bases for J; bases not matched to a gene: 8. This CDR3 contains 15 residues. DNA for the CDR3: TGTGCCAGCAGCTTGGGGACAGGGAGGGGTGATGGCTACACCTTC. Protein product: CASSLGTGRGDGYTF.

This clone was observed a few times. The V call is TRBV28, the J call TRBJ1-2; the D gene is possibly TRBD1 (5 bases). Trimming cost V 4 bases and J 6 bases, with 15 bases left between them. Germline V CDR1 and CDR2: MDHEN, SYDVKM. CDR3 size: 14 residues. The CDR3 here is CASSSRGGVNGYTF. The DNA of the CDR3 is TGTGCCAGCAGTTCCCGAGGAGGGGTCAATGGCTACACCTTC.

The table lists this clone with a count of one. The V gene is TRBV28, the J gene TRBJ1-4; 8 bases are shared with TRBD1. J gave up 7 bases and V 8 bases, and 9 bases lay outside the gene matches. Germline-derived CDR1 and CDR2 are MDHEN and SYDVKM. This CDR3 is 14 amino acids long. The CDR3 nucleotides are TGTGCCAGCCATCAGTCGACAGGGGTTGAAAAACTGTTTTTT. It encodes CASHQSTGVEKLFF.

This chain links TRBV30 with TRBJ2-4; 9 bases are a match to TRBD2. Germline values: CDR1 GTSNPN, CDR2 SVGIG (reference sequence). The CDR3 extends over 18 amino acids. The V and J ends lost 1 base and 2 bases, in that order; junction bases with no gene match: 12. CDR3 bases: TGTGCCTGGAGTGCTCCCTCGGCGGGGGGGCCTTCCAAAAACATTCAGTACTTC. Translated: CAWSAPSAGGPSKNIQYF. The full variable domain, with the rest looked up from reference TRBV30 and TRBJ2-4, is SQTIHQWPATLVQPVGSPLSLECTVEGTSNPNLYWYRQAAGRGLQLLFYSVGIGQISSEVPQNLSASRPQDRQFILSSKKLLLSDSGFYLCAWSAPSAGGPSKNIQYFGAGTRLSVL.

This chain connects TRBV4-3 to TRBJ2-7, with D perhaps TRBD2 (6 bases). This CDR3 spans 16 amino acids. Germline V gives CDR1 LGHNA, CDR2 YSLEER. Trimming removed 3 bases at V and 5 bases at J, with 20 bases between. The CDR3 DNA reads TGCGCCAGCAGCCAGTTGTCACCCGGAGGGCCAGACGAGCAGTACTTC. Residues: CASSQLSPGGPDEQYF.

The chain couples TRBV5-1 to TRBJ1-2; 8 nucleotides agree with TRBD1. V trimming: 5 bases; J trimming: 0 bases; junction bases outside the gene matches: 6. The CDR3 totals 15 residues. Germline loops: CDR1 SGHRS, CDR2 YFSETQ. The CDR3 reads CASRPGGQTNYGYTF. CDR3 DNA sequence: TGCGCCAGCAGGCCAGGGGGCCAAACTAACTATGGCTACACCTTC.

This chain joins TRBV5-1 and TRBJ1-1, with no clear D. The CDR3 is made up of 13 amino acids. Germline CDR1 SGHRS, CDR2 YFSETQ. Trimming left V 0 bases short and J 4 bases short, with 7 bases between. In nucleotides, the CDR3 is TGCGCCAGCAGCTTGGTTGAGGGCACTGAAGCTTTCTTT. This codes for CASSLVEGTEAFF.

This clone was detected only once. This chain connects TRBV7-9 to TRBJ2-7; D perhaps matches TRBD2 (6 bases). V lost 5 bases, J lost 12 bases, and 20 bases lay in between. Germline CDR1 SEHNR, CDR2 FQNEAQ (reference sequence). The CDR3 has 13 residues. CDR3 residues: CASSGLSGPLPYF. The DNA of the CDR3 is TGTGCCAGCAGCGGACTAAGCGGGCCCTTACCGTACTTC. Full variable domain (remainder filled in from reference TRBV7-9 and TRBJ2-7): DTGVSQNPRHKITKRGQNVTFRCDPISEHNRLYWYRQTLGQGPEFLTYFQNEAQLEKSRLLSDRFSAERPKGSFSTLEIQRTEQGDSAMYLCASSGLSGPLPYFGPGTRLTVT.

In its sample, this clone was seen once. In nucleotides, the CDR3 is TGTGCCAGCAGGCCCGGGACAGCTTATAACACTGAAGCTTTCTTT. Protein sequence: CASRPGTAYNTEAFF. The chain uses TRBV6-5 and TRBJ1-1, with 7 bases aligning to TRBD1. After removal of 6 bases from V and 2 bases from J, the junction contained 9 bases not matched to a gene. The CDR3 length is 15 residues. Germline lookup yields CDR1 MNHEY and CDR2 SVGAGI.

The chain links TRBV5-6 to TRBJ1-1, with TRBD1 as a possible D gene (5 bases). Germline lookup yields CDR1 SGHDT and CDR2 YYEEEE. The CDR3 consists of 14 residues. V was trimmed by 4 bases and J by 4 bases, leaving 14 bases between them. The CDR3 protein is CASSAVLGATEAFF. The CDR3 DNA is TGTGCCAGCAGCGCGGTCCTCGGGGCCACTGAAGCTTTCTTT.

In its sample, this clone was seen a few times. This sequence joins TRBV6-1 and TRBJ1-5; TRBD1 might be the D (5 bases). The germline V gene encodes CDR1 MNHNS and CDR2 SASEGT. Trimming took off 2 bases at V and 8 bases at J, with 16 bases between the two ends. The CDR3 spans 15 residues. The CDR3 nucleotides are TGTGCCAGCAGTGAAAACACCAGGGCTGTGGAGCCCCAGCATTTT. This translates into CASSENTRAVEPQHF.

The CDR3 DNA sequence: TGTGCCAGTAGCCCCGCGTCGGAGACTGAAGCTTTCTTT. Translating it yields CASSPASETEAFF. J is TRBJ1-1 and V is TRBV19; D is uncertain. The V gene lost 6 bases and the J gene lost 5 bases, with 13 bases spanning the gap. Germline V CDR1 and CDR2: LNHDA, SQIVND (reference sequence). The CDR3 runs to 13 residues.

Comments on this clone: Different DNA sequences within this sample yield the same CDR3. The chain uses TRBV10-3 and TRBJ1-6; 9 bases line up with TRBD1. CDR1 ENHRY and CDR2 SYGVKD come from the germline V gene. The ends lost 6 bases at V and 6 bases at J; junction bases unmatched: 3. The CDR3 runs 14 residues. The CDR3 coding sequence is TGTGCCATCAGCCCGGGACAGGGTAATTCACCCCTCCACTTT. It specifies CAISPGQGNSPLHF.

This sequence joins TRBV11-2 and TRBJ2-5; 11 bases align to TRBD2. This CDR3 is built from 18 residues. Germline V gene lookup returns CDR1 SGHAT and CDR2 FQNNGV. With V trimmed by 0 bases and J by 4 bases, 10 bases remained unmatched. DNA of the CDR3: TGTGCCAGCAGCTTAGATTTGGTACTAGCGGGAGATAGAGAGACCCAGTACTTC. Amino acid sequence: CASSLDLVLAGDRETQYF.

Points on this clone: This sample also contains other DNA sequences that code for the same CDR3. This rearrangement joins TRBV5-6 to TRBJ1-3, with TRBD1 as a possible D gene (6 bases). The CDR3 sequence is 14 residues long. Trimming left V 2 bases short and J 2 bases short, with 8 bases between. Per the germline V gene, CDR1 is SGHDT and CDR2 is YYEEEE. CDR3 in DNA: TGTGCCAGCAGCTTACGGGGGCCTGGAAACACCATATATTTT. As protein: CASSLRGPGNTIYF.

As DNA, the CDR3 is TGTGCCAGCAGGCTGGGCAGGGCCAACGTCCTGACTTTC. Amino acid sequence: CASRLGRANVLTF. The genes are TRBV11-2 and TRBJ2-6; D remains ambiguous. The germline V and J ends were trimmed by 6 bases and 5 bases, with 8 bases remaining between them. CDR3 length: 13 residues. Germline V gene sequence: CDR1 SGHAT, CDR2 FQNNGV. The entire variable domain, with the rest obtained from reference TRBV11-2 and TRBJ2-6, is as follows: EAGVAQSPRYKIIEKRQSVAFWCNPISGHATLYWYQQILGQGPKLLIQFQNNGVVDDSQLPKDRFSAERLKGVDSTLKIQPAKLEDSAVYLCASRLGRANVLTFGAGSRLTVL.

The chain joins TRBV19 to TRBJ1-2, with TRBD1 identical over 8 bases. The V gene's germline CDR1 is LNHDA and CDR2 SQIVND (reference sequence). V shed 7 bases and J 4 bases; nucleotides not matched to a gene: 8. The CDR3 covers 14 residues. This CDR3 reads CASTPGGSAYGYTF. The DNA for the CDR3 is TGTGCCAGTACCCCAGGGGGCTCGGCCTATGGCTACACCTTC.

This chain uses TRBV4-1 with TRBJ1-2, with TRBD1 matching over 8 bases. V trimming: 0 bases; J trimming: 4 bases; junction bases outside the gene matches: 7. Per germline, CDR1 MGHRA and CDR2 YSYEKL. The CDR3 sequence is 16 residues long. The CDR3: CASSQDRTGSFYGYTF. The CDR3 DNA sequence: TGCGCCAGCAGCCAAGATCGGACAGGGTCTTTCTATGGCTACACCTTC.

This chain uses TRBV6-1 with TRBJ2-7; D not resolved. The V end was cut by 0 bases, the J end by 0 bases, with 18 bases between. Germline V gene lookup returns CDR1 MNHNS and CDR2 SASEGT. The CDR3 spans 18 residues. In DNA form, the CDR3 reads TGTGCCAGCAGTGAAGCGCTTCGTAGACGTACAAGCTCCTACGAGCAGTACTTC. It codes for CASSEALRRRTSSYEQYF.